The 30 T cell receptor beta chains below all came from one sample that was sequenced in a study of blood T cells in healthy people across ages. Together with a sample-barcoded 5' primer, a J-beta primer mix was included in a second PCR lasting 7 to 11 cycles. MiXCR, applied by TCRdb to the 5' RACE reads, yields one record per CDR3 protein. The data hold some 900,000 distinct CDR3 sequences, with roughly 50% observed a single time. The specimen was blood. These receptors were taken from a man in his thirties or forties in good health.

Here the CDR3 DNA reads TGTGCCAGCAGTCCACGAGACCGGGGTGACAATCAGCCCCAGCATTTT. This gives the protein CASSPRDRGDNQPQHF. The chain employs TRBV28 and TRBJ1-5; the D is unclear. The V end was cut by 5 bases, the J end by 3 bases, with 17 bases between. From germline, CDR1 is MDHEN and CDR2 SYDVKM. The CDR3 contains 16 residues.

On this clonotype: A read error may account for a junction end that differs from germline. This chain joins TRBV5-1 and TRBJ2-1; the D is unclear. The germline CDR1 and CDR2 sequences are SGHRS and YFSETQ. The CDR3 has 13 residues. CDR3 sequence reads: CASSLDTYNERFF. Written as DNA, the CDR3 is TGCGCCAGCAGCTTAGACACCTACAATGAGCGGTTCTTC.

This chain links TRBV6-5 with TRBJ2-1, with 9 nucleotides matching TRBD2. V shed 4 bases and J 0 bases; nucleotides not matched to a gene: 4. The CDR3 totals 16 residues. Germline values: CDR1 MNHEY, CDR2 SVGAGI. CDR3 in amino acids: CASSLAGAFSYNEQFF. The CDR3 coding sequence is TGTGCCAGCAGTTTAGCGGGGGCCTTCTCCTACAATGAGCAGTTCTTC.

This chain connects TRBV3-1 to TRBJ2-3; D is unclear. Trimming cost V 4 bases and J 1 base, with 15 bases left between them. This CDR3 comprises 16 residues. From germline, CDR1 is LGHDT and CDR2 YNNKEL (reference sequence). The CDR3 DNA reads as TGTGCCAGCAGCCCTGGGCCAACGCCGCGCACAGATACGCAGTATTTT. Translated, it gives CASSPGPTPRTDTQYF.

This clonotype turned up a few times. The chain recombines TRBV7-2 with TRBJ2-5; D may be TRBD1 (6 bases). The CDR3 consists of 16 residues. The germline V and J ends were trimmed by 1 base and 5 bases, with 17 bases remaining between them. CDR1 and CDR2 from the germline V gene are SGHTA and FQGNSA. The CDR3 is CASSLVGQRQYETQYF. CDR3 coding DNA: TGTGCCAGCAGCTTAGTCGGACAGCGGCAGTACGAGACCCAGTACTTC. Full variable domain (missing parts from reference TRBV7-2 and TRBJ2-5): GAGVSQSPSNKVTEKGKDVELRCDPISGHTALYWYRQSLGQGLEFLIYFQGNSAPDKSGLPSDRFSAERTGGSVSTLTIQRTQQEDSAVYLCASSLVGQRQYETQYFGPGTRLLVL.

This clonotype was counted a few times. This chain joins TRBV7-2 and TRBJ1-2; a weak D match, TRBD1 (6 bases). V dropped 4 bases and J dropped 4 bases, with 16 bases sitting between them. The length of the CDR3 is 15 residues. CDR1 and CDR2 from the germline V gene are SGHTA and FQGNSA. The CDR3 sequence is CASSSPTGRLYGYTF. Here the CDR3 DNA reads TGTGCCAGCAGCTCCCCGACAGGTCGCCTCTATGGCTACACCTTC.

This chain uses TRBV10-3 with TRBJ2-7; D could derive from TRBD1 or TRBD2 (6 bases each). Germline V gives CDR1 ENHRY, CDR2 SYGVKD. The CDR3 loop spans 14 amino acids. The ends were cut back, 9 bases at V and 6 bases at J, with 21 bases in the middle. CDR3 amino acids: CAISVGEGGGEQYF. CDR3 nucleotides: TGTGCCATATCGGTCGGCGAGGGGGGTGGCGAGCAGTACTTC.

This clonotype appeared many times. The chain is built from TRBV6-1 and TRBJ1-4; no firm D call. The CDR3 is 13 residues long. The germline gives CDR1 MNHNS, CDR2 SASEGT. Trimming took off 1 base at V and 6 bases at J, with 6 bases between the two ends. The DNA of the CDR3 is TGTGCCAGCAGTGAAGGGGAACATGAAAAACTGTTTTTT. It translates to CASSEGEHEKLFF.

This clonotype was found a few times. This chain links TRBV7-2 with TRBJ2-7; D possibly corresponds to TRBD2 (5 bases). Germline values: CDR1 SGHTA, CDR2 FQGNSA. The CDR3 length is 20 residues. Trimming left V 4 bases short and J 2 bases short, with 30 bases between. The DNA of the CDR3 is TGTGCCAGCAGCTCCCAGCGGTGCTGTACCCTTAATTACCCGACCTACGAGCAGTACTTC. It translates to CASSSQRCCTLNYPTYEQYF.

This clonotype was recorded a few times. The CDR3 sequence is CAKIKGRQNYTSTDTQYF. CDR3 DNA sequence: TGTGCAAAAATAAAGGGCAGACAGAACTATACTAGCACAGATACGCAGTATTTT. The rearrangement joins TRBV21-1 to TRBJ2-3; the table's D call, TRBD1, has no DNA check behind it. TRBV21-1 is marked as a pseudogene. This CDR3 is built from 18 residues.

Turning to this clonotype: A much larger clone differs from this one at a single base, so this may be a read error. This chain joins TRBV11-3 and TRBJ2-7, with D possibly called TRBD1 or TRBD2 (5 bases each). This CDR3 is 20 amino acids long. Trimming took off 1 base at V and 7 bases at J, with 32 bases between the two ends. Germline assignment: CDR1 SGHNT and CDR2 YENEEA. CDR3: CASSLGSGFMGPGSYNEQYF. The CDR3 DNA sequence: TGTGCCAGCAGCTTAGGCAGCGGTTTTATGGGACCGGGCTCCTACAATGAGCAGTACTTC.

The rearrangement uses TRBV7-2 and TRBJ1-2; D uncertain. CDR1 SGHTA and CDR2 FQGNSA come from the germline V gene. CDR3 length: 14 residues. V lost 4 bases, J lost 8 bases, and 17 bases lay in between. The CDR3 nucleotides are TGTGCCAGCAGCTCGGAAACAGTACGAGGGGGCTACACCTTC. Protein sequence: CASSSETVRGGYTF.

This clonotype was found a few times. The rearrangement joins TRBV6-4 to TRBJ2-5, with D perhaps TRBD1 or TRBD2 (7 bases each). This CDR3 has 15 amino acids. The V gene lost 4 bases and the J gene lost 5 bases, with 17 bases spanning the gap. CDR1 is MRHNA and CDR2 is SNTAGT in the germline V gene. CDR3 loop: CASSAQGSSGETQYF. CDR3 bases: TGTGCCAGCAGTGCACAGGGGTCTAGCGGTGAGACCCAGTACTTC.

The V and J genes are TRBV14 and TRBJ1-6; 8 positions match TRBD1. The CDR3 spans 13 residues. The ends lost 6 bases at V and 12 bases at J; junction bases unmatched: 7. The germline V gene encodes CDR1 SGHDN and CDR2 FVKESK. The CDR3 reads CASSFGTGGPLHF. CDR3 DNA sequence: TGTGCCAGCAGTTTCGGGACAGGCGGACCCCTCCACTTT.

The chain carries TRBV20-1 and TRBJ2-7; D is unresolved. The CDR3 covers 12 residues. Per germline, CDR1 DFQATT and CDR2 SNEGSKA (reference sequence). Trimming shortened V by 0 bases and J by 3 bases, and 6 bases separated the two germline ends. This CDR3 is CSAREQSYEQYF. Here the CDR3 DNA reads TGCAGTGCTAGAGAACAGAGCTACGAGCAGTACTTC.

The sample holds a few counts of this clonotype. The chain recombines TRBV27 with TRBJ1-2, with 9 nucleotides matching TRBD1. Losses at the gene ends were 5 bases for V and 7 bases for J; bases not matched to a gene: 5. The CDR3 consists of 13 residues. The germline gives CDR1 MNHEY, CDR2 SMNVEV (reference sequence). The CDR3: CASSVQGAAGYTF. In DNA, the CDR3 is TGTGCCAGCAGTGTACAGGGGGCGGCTGGCTACACCTTC.

This clonotype was counted a few times. The chain has TRBV6-5 and TRBJ2-7, with 7 bases fitting TRBD1. The CDR3 is 14 residues long. Looked up from germline, CDR1 is MNHEY and CDR2 is SVGAGI. Trimming removed 4 bases from V and 5 bases from J; junction bases left unmatched: 8. The CDR3 DNA follows: TGTGCCAGCAGTTTCGACAGGGAGCGCAACGAGCAGTACTTC. It encodes CASSFDRERNEQYF.

This clonotype appeared a few times. The chain couples TRBV4-3 to TRBJ2-1, with a weak D call TRBD2 (5 bases). The CDR3 loop spans 16 amino acids. CDR1 is LGHNA and CDR2 is YSLEER in the germline V gene. V lost 0 bases to trimming and J lost 6 bases, with 15 bases between them. The CDR3: CASSQDTGVVGNEQFF. The CDR3 DNA follows: TGCGCCAGCAGCCAAGATACCGGGGTTGTCGGCAATGAGCAGTTCTTC.

This clonotype was seen only a few times. The rearrangement uses TRBV4-1 and TRBJ2-3, with D possibly matching TRBD2 (5 bases). Germline-derived CDR1 and CDR2 are MGHRA and YSYEKL. V gave up 0 bases and J gave up 5 bases, with 9 bases separating them. CDR3 length equals 14 residues. CDR3 region: CASSQDHAGDTQYF. The CDR3 nucleotides are TGCGCCAGCAGCCAAGATCATGCGGGAGATACGCAGTATTTT.

This clonotype was seen at least ten times. The genes are TRBV5-1 and TRBJ2-1; 8 positions agree with TRBD2. Germline V gene lookup returns CDR1 SGHRS and CDR2 YFSETQ. The V segment lost 0 bases and the J segment 10 bases; nucleotides outside the gene matches: 9. The CDR3 consists of 15 residues. The CDR3, as DNA: TGCGCCAGCAGCTTGGATGCGGGGGGCCCAGGGGAGCAGTTCTTC. This encodes CASSLDAGGPGEQFF.

About this clonotype itself: A single base separates this from a much larger clone, so it may be a read error. V and J are TRBV6-1 and TRBJ2-1, with 11 nucleotides matching TRBD2. The CDR3 runs to 17 residues. CDR1 is MNHNS, CDR2 SASEGT, per germline. V shed 3 bases and J 9 bases; nucleotides not matched to a gene: 13. CDR3 region: CASSDLNSGGALSEQFF. DNA of the CDR3: TGTGCCAGCAGTGATCTTAATAGCGGGGGGGCCTTGAGTGAGCAGTTCTTC.

This clonotype was detected only a few times. The chain is built from TRBV10-3 and TRBJ1-2; D gene uncertain. V was cut by 0 bases and J by 5 bases, with 16 bases left in between. Per germline, CDR1 ENHRY and CDR2 SYGVKD. This CDR3 is built from 16 residues. The DNA of the CDR3 is TGTGCCATCAGTGAGTCGTCTAGCCTCATTGTGTATGGCTACACCTTC. This sequence encodes CAISESSSLIVYGYTF.

This clonotype was recorded a few times. The gene calls are TRBV6-5 and TRBJ2-3; a weak D match, TRBD2 (6 bases). The CDR3 totals 14 residues. Trimming removed 6 bases at V and 2 bases at J, with 12 bases between. CDR1 and CDR2 (germline): MNHEY, SVGAGI. The CDR3 nucleotides are TGTGCCAGCAGGACGGGACTTAACACAGATACGCAGTATTTT. Its protein is CASRTGLNTDTQYF.

The chain has TRBV11-3 and TRBJ2-5; 8 nucleotides line up with TRBD2. The end of the DNA fits TRBJ2-7 better, so the J call may be wrong. Germline V lookup: CDR1 SGHNT, CDR2 YENEEA. The length of the CDR3 is 15 residues. The CDR3 nucleotides read TGTGCCAGCAGCTTATCCGGGACTAGAAAGTCCGAGCAGTACTTC. Translation gives CASSLSGTRKSEQYF.

This chain connects TRBV11-3 to TRBJ1-4; D may be TRBD1 (6 bases). Germline V gene lookup returns CDR1 SGHNT and CDR2 YENEEA. Trimming left V 4 bases short and J 0 bases short, with 15 bases between. The CDR3 is 17 residues long. CDR3 nucleotides: TGTGCCAGCAGCTCCGGACAGACCACGACAACTAATGAAAAACTGTTTTTT. Its protein is CASSSGQTTTTNEKLFF. Using reference TRBV11-3 and TRBJ1-4 for the parts outside the CDR3, the full variable domain is EAGVVQSPRYKIIEKKQPVAFWCNPISGHNTLYWYLQNLGQGPELLIRYENEEAVDDSQLPKDRFSAERLKGVDSTLKIQPAELGDSAVYLCASSSGQTTTTNEKLFFGSGTQLSVL.

Turning to this clonotype: The conserved closing phenylalanine or tryptophan is absent in this CDR3, likely reflecting a read error. This chain connects TRBV20-1 to TRBJ1-1; D call uncertain. Trimming took off 4 bases at V and 1 base at J, with 7 bases between the two ends. Germline CDR1 reads DFQATT; CDR2 reads SNEGSKA (reference sequence). The CDR3 contains 12 residues. The CDR3 coding sequence is TGCAGTGCTAAGGCTCCGAACACTGAAGCTTTCGTT. The encoded protein is CSAKAPNTEAFV.

Only a few counts were recorded for this clonotype. This rearrangement joins TRBV24-1 to TRBJ1-2; D gene ambiguous. The germline V gene has CDR1 KGHDR and CDR2 SFDVKD. Trimming took off 3 bases at V and 6 bases at J, with 10 bases between the two ends. The CDR3 runs to 13 residues. The CDR3 DNA follows: TGTGCCACCAGTGATCTGACTGCGGATGGCTACACCTTC. Translating it yields CATSDLTADGYTF.

About this clonotype itself: With a much larger clone just one base away, this may be a read error. The chain combines TRBV4-1 with TRBJ2-7; tentative D call: TRBD1 (6 bases). V shed 4 bases and J shed 3 bases, with 16 bases lying between them. The CDR3 sequence is 15 residues long. Germline V CDR1 and CDR2: MGHRA, YSYEKL. CDR3 nucleotides: TGCGCCAGCAGCCGAGACCAGGGACAATACTACGAGCAGTACTTC. Translation gives CASSRDQGQYYEQYF.

A word on this clonotype: The junction and the germline gene differ at one end; a read error may be behind it. The chain combines TRBV7-9 with TRBJ2-2, with 7 bases that match TRBD1. The CDR3 has 15 residues. CDR1 and CDR2 (germline): SEHNR, FQNEAQ (reference sequence). This CDR3 reads CASSSTGANTGEQFF. The CDR3 nucleotides read TGTGCCAGCAGCTCCACAGGGGCGAACACCGGGGAGCAGTTTTTT.

The chain is built from TRBV7-9 and TRBJ2-3; D remains unclear. Germline V gives CDR1 SEHNR, CDR2 FQNEAQ (reference sequence). Trimming took 1 base from V and 4 from J, leaving 15 bases between them. CDR3 size: 16 residues. CDR3 protein: CASSLGNSGGADTQYF. The CDR3 coding sequence is TGTGCCAGCAGCTTAGGGAACAGTGGTGGGGCAGATACGCAGTATTTT.